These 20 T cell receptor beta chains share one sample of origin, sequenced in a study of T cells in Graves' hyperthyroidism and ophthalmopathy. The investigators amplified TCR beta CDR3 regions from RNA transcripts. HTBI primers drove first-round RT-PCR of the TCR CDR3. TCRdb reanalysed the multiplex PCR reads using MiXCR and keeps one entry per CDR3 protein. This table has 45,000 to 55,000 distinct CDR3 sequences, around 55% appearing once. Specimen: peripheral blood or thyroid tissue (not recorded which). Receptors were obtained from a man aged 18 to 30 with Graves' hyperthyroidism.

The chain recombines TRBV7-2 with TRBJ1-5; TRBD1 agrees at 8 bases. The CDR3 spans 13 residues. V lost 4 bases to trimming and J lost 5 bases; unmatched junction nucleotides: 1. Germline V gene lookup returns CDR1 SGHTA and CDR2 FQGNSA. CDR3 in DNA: TGTGCCAGCAGCTCGGACAGGGATCAGCCCCAGCATTTT. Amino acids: CASSSDRDQPQHF.

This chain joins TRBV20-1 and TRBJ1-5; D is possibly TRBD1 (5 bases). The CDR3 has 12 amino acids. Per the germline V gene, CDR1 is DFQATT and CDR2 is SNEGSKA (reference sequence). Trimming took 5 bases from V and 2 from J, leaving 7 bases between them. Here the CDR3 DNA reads TGCAGTGCTCGAGGGGGCAATCAGCCCCAGCATTTT. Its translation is CSARGGNQPQHF.

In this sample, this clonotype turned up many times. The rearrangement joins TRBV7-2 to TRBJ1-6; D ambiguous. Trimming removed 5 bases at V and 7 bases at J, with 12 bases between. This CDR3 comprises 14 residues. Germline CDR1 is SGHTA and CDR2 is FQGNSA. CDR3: CASSEGFGNSPLHF. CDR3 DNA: TGTGCCAGCAGCGAGGGTTTTGGGAATTCACCCCTCCACTTT.

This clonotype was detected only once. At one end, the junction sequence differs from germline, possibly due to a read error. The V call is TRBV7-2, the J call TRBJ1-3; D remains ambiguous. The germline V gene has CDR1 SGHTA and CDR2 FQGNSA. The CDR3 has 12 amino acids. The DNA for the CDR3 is TGTGCCAGCAACTTAGGAGGAAACACCATATATTTT. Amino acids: CASNLGGNTIYF.

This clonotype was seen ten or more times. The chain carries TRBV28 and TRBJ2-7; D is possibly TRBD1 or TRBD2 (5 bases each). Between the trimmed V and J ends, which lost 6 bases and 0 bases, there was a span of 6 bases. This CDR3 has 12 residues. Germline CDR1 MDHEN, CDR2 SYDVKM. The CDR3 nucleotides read TGTGCCAGCAGGGGGACCTCCTACGAGCAGTACTTC. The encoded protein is CASRGTSYEQYF.

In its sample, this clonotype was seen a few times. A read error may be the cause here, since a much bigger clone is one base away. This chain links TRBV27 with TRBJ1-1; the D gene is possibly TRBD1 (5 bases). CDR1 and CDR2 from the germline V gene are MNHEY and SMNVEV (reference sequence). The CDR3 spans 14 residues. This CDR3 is CASSLSWGNTEASF. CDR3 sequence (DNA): TGTGCCAGCAGTTTAAGTTGGGGGAACACTGAAGCTTCCTTT.

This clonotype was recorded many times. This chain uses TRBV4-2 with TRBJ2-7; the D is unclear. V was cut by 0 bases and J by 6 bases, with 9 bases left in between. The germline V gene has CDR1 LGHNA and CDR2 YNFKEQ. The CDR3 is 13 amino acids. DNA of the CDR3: TGTGCCAGCAGCCAAGAACTGATTCGCGAGCAGTACTTC. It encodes CASSQELIREQYF.

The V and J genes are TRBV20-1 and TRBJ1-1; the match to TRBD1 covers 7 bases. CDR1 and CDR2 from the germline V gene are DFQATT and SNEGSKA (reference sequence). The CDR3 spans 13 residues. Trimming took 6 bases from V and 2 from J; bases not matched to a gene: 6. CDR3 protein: CSARRQGNTEAFF. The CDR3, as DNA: TGCAGTGCCAGAAGACAGGGAAACACTGAAGCTTTCTTT.

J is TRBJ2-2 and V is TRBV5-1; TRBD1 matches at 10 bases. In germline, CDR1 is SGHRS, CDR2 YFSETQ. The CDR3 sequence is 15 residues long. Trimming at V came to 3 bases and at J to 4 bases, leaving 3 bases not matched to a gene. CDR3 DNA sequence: TGCGCCAGCAGCTCCCGGACAGGGGGCACCGGGGAGCTGTTTTTT. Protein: CASSSRTGGTGELFF.

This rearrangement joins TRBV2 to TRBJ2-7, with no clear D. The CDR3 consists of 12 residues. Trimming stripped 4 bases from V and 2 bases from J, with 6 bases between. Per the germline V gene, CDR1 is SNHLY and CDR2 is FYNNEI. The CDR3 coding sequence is TGTGCCAGCAGTGGGCAGGCCTACGAGCAGTACTTC. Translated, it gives CASSGQAYEQYF.

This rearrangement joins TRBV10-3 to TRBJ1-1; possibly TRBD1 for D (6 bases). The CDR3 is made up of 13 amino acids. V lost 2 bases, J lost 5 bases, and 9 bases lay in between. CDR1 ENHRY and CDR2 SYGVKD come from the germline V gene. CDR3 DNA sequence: TGTGCCATCAGTGAGGGGGGCGTAACTGAAGCTTTCTTT. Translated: CAISEGGVTEAFF.

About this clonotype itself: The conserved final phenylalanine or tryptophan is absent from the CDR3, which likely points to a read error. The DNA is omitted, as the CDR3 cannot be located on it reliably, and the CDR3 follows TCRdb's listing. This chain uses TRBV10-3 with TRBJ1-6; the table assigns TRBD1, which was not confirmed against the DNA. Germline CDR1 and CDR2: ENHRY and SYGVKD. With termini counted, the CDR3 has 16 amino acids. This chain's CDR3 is CAISETGTGSNSPLQS.

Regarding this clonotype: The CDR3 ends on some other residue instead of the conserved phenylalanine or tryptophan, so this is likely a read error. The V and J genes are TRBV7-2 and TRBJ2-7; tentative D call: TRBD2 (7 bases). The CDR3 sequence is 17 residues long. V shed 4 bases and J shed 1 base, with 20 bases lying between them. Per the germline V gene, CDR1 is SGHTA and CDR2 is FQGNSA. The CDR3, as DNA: TGTACCAGCAGCTACGGACTAGTGGGGGGGCGGTCCTACGAGCAGTACTCC. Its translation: CTSSYGLVGGRSYEQYS.

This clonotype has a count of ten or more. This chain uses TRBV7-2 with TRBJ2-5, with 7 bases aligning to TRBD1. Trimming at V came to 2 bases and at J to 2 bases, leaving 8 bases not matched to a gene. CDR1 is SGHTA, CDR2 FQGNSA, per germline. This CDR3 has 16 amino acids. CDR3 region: CASSLNHGTVQETQYF. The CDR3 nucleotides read TGTGCCAGCAGCTTAAACCATGGGACAGTACAAGAGACCCAGTACTTC.

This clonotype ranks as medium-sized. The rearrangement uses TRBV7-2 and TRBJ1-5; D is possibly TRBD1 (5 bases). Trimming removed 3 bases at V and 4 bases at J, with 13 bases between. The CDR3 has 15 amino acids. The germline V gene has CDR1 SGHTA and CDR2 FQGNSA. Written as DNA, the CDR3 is TGTGCCAGCAGCTTTGAGGCAGGGCGAAATCAGCCCCAGCATTTT. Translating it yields CASSFEAGRNQPQHF.

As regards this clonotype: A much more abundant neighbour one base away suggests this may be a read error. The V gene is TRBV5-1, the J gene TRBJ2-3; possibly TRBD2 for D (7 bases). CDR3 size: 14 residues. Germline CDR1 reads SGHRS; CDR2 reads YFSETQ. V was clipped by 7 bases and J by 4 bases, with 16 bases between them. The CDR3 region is CASEVGGPSDTQYF. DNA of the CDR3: TGCGCCAGCGAGGTGGGGGGGCCCTCAGATACGCAGTATTTT. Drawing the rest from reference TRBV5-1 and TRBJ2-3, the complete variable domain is KAGVTQTPRYLIKTRGQQVTLSCSPISGHRSVSWYQQTPGQGLQFLFEYFSETQRNKGNFPGRFSGRQFSNSRSEMNVSTLELGDSALYLCASEVGGPSDTQYFGPGTRLTVL.

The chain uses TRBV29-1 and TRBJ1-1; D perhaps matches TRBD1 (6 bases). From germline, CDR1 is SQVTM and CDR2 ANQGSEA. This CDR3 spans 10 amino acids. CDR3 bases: TGCATCGACGGGGGCGCTGAAGCTTTCTTT. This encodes CIDGGAEAFF.

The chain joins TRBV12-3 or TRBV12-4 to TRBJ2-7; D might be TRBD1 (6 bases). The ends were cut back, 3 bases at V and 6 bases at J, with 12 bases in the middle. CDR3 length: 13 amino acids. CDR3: CASSFSGVTEQYF. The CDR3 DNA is TGTGCCAGCAGTTTCTCAGGGGTTACCGAGCAGTACTTC.

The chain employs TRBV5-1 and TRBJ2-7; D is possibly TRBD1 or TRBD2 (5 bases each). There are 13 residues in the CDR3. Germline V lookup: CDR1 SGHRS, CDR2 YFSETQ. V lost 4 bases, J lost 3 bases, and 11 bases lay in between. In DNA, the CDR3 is TGCGCCAGCAGCGTCGGGGCAGACTACGAGCAGTACTTC. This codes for CASSVGADYEQYF.

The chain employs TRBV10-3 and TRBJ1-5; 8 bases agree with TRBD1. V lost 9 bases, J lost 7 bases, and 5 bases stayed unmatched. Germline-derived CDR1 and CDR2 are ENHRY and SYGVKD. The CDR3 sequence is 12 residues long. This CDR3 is CAIGQGRQPQHF. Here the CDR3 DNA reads TGTGCCATTGGACAGGGTCGACAGCCCCAGCATTTT.